The rows below give T cell receptor beta chains drawn from one sample of a study of monozygotic twins with inflammatory bowel disease. For each CDR3 protein, TCRdb gives one entry from its re-call of the 5' RACE reads, without DNA. This sample's table reports 300,000 to 400,000 distinct CDR3 sequences. Sequences were obtained from blood. Receptor source: a human donor with ulcerative colitis or Crohn's disease, or a healthy co-twin of an affected twin (not recorded which). The CDR3 runs from the conserved cysteine through the conserved F or W.

V gene	J gene	CDR3 protein
TRBV3-1	TRBJ2-7	CASGQDRPPYEQYF
TRBV2	TRBJ1-4	CASSDQGRNEKLFF
TRBV12-5	TRBJ1-5	CASGLGQGVNQPQHF
TRBV20-1	TRBJ2-1	CSAKAVSSYNEQFF
TRBV7-9	TRBJ2-7	CASSTRQGEHFHEQYF
TRBV24-1	TRBJ2-2	CATSESGQGYTGELFF
TRBV19	TRBJ2-7	CASSPLDRYYEQYF
TRBV27	TRBJ2-3	CASSLSPSGSTDTQYF
TRBV5-6	TRBJ2-1	CASSLVGRTDNEQFF
TRBV24-1	TRBJ2-7	CATSDTTGGLYEQYF
TRBV4-3	TRBJ2-5	CASSQYTPGQGNGETQYF
TRBV5-4	TRBJ2-5	CASSLARGQGETQYF
TRBV6-1	TRBJ2-3	CASNTADSRTDTQYF
TRBV5-4	TRBJ2-7	CASRPTGGDSYEQYF
TRBV20-1	TRBJ1-6	CSARDFQGWNSPLHF